The rows below give T cell receptor beta chains drawn from one sample of a study of CD8 T cells in Susac syndrome. One entry per CDR3 protein results from TCRdb running MiXCR on the immunoSEQ multiplex PCR reads. The repertoire holds some 200,000 distinct CDR3 sequences, with approximately 95% as singletons. Sequenced input: CD4+ T cells from PBMCs. All receptors come from a human donor with Susac syndrome. The CDR3 runs from the conserved cysteine through the conserved F or W. A D gene is named only where the DNA matches it firmly. Where a row states a size, it is once, few, many or the class of an expanded clone; other rows omit it.

J | size | D | V | DNA | CDR3
TRBJ2-7 | . | . | TRBV3-1 | TGTGCCAGCAGCCCGGGACTCAGATACGAGCAGTACTTC | CASSPGLRYEQYF
TRBJ2-1 | . | . | TRBV20-1 | TGCAGTGCTACCCCGTTGGGGTACAATGAGCAGTTCTTC | CSATPLGYNEQFF
TRBJ2-3 | . | . | TRBV7-8 | TGTGCCAGCAGCCTGGACGGCACAGCTACGCAGTATTTT | CASSLDGTATQYF
TRBJ2-1 | . | . | TRBV20-1 | TGCAGTCACATTAGGGTCCAGGGTAGAAATGAGCAGTTCTTC | CSHIRVQGRNEQFF
TRBJ1-1 | . | TRBD1 | TRBV20-1 | TGCAGTGCTAGAGCGGGACAGGGGGCTTTCGTGAACACTGAAGCTTTCTTT | CSARAGQGAFVNTEAFF
TRBJ1-5 | . | TRBD1 | TRBV12-5 | TGTGCTAGTGGTTTGGTAGGAGGGGGCCTTAATCAGCCCCAGCATTTT | CASGLVGGGLNQPQHF
TRBJ1-2 | . | TRBD1 | TRBV10-2 | TGCGCCAGCAGTGAGAGGACAGGACAAACTAACTATGGCTACACCTTC | CASSERTGQTNYGYTF
TRBJ2-7 | . | . | TRBV11-2 | TGTGCCAGCAGCCGGGGACTCTTCTACGAGCAGTACTTC | CASSRGLFYEQYF
TRBJ2-7 | . | TRBD2 | TRBV10-3 | TGTGCCATTGGGACTAGCGGATCCTACGAGCAGTACTTC | CAIGTSGSYEQYF
TRBJ1-2 | . | . | TRBV4-3 | TGCGCCAGCAGCCAAGATCTCGGTCATCCGAGGGGCTACACCTTC | CASSQDLGHPRGYTF
TRBJ2-4 | once | . | TRBV28 | TGTGCCAGCAGCCCGACAGAGATTAAAGCCAAAAACATTCAGTACTTC | CASSPTEIKAKNIQYF
TRBJ1-5 | . | . | TRBV19 | TGTGCCAGTACTTTGGGACGAGATAATCAGCCCCAGCATTTT | CASTLGRDNQPQHF
TRBJ1-2 | . | TRBD1 | TRBV29-1 | TGCAGCGTTGGGGGCCGGGACAGATTTGGCTACACCTTC | CSVGGRDRFGYTF
TRBJ2-7 | . | . | TRBV5-4 | TGTGCCAGCAGCTCCCTAGGGAGGTACTACGAGCAGTACTTC | CASSSLGRYYEQYF
TRBJ2-2 | . | TRBD1 | TRBV4-3 | TGCGCCAGCAGCCAAGATTATCGACGGACAGGGTACACCGGGGAGCTGTTTTTT | CASSQDYRRTGYTGELFF
TRBJ1-1 | . | TRBD1 | TRBV29-1 | TGCAGCGTTGGGGACAGCTCCAGGTTTGTAGCTTTCTTT | CSVGDSSRFVAFF
TRBJ2-2 | . | . | TRBV5-1 | TGCGCCAGCAGCTTGTATGGTGGGGTTCACACCGGGGAGCTGTTTTTT | CASSLYGGVHTGELFF
TRBJ1-6 | . | TRBD1 | TRBV12-3/TRBV12-4 | TGTGCCAGCAGGATACAGGGGGCATATTCACCCCTCCACTTT | CASRIQGAYSPLHF
TRBJ2-3 | . | . | TRBV29-1 | TGCAGCGTTGCTCGGACGGGAAGCACAGATACGCAGTATTTT | CSVARTGSTDTQYF
TRBJ2-5 | . | TRBD2 | TRBV20-1 | TGCAGTGCTACACTAGCGGGGGTTCGGGAGACCCAGTACTTC | CSATLAGVRETQYF
TRBJ2-5 | . | . | TRBV10-3 | TGTGCCATCAGTGACGGGGGAGAGACCCAGTACTTC | CAISDGGETQYF
TRBJ2-7 | once | TRBD1 | TRBV5-6 | TGTGCCAGCAGCTTGTTTGGGACAGGAGTTTACGAGCAGTACTTC | CASSLFGTGVYEQYF
TRBJ2-7 | . | TRBD2 | TRBV9 | TGTGCCAGCAGCGTACTGACTAGCGGGGGGTTCAACGAGCAGTACTTC | CASSVLTSGGFNEQYF
TRBJ2-4 | . | . | TRBV18 | TGTGCCAGCTCACCGCAGGGTATTGGAAACATTCAGTACTTC | CASSPQGIGNIQYF
TRBJ1-1 | . | TRBD1 | TRBV29-1 | TGCAGCGTAGGGATGGACAGGCGAGGTGCTTTCTTT | CSVGMDRRGAFF
TRBJ2-1 | once | . | TRBV5-1 | TGCGCCAGCCGTACTAGCAACAATGAGCAGTTCTTC | CASRTSNNEQFF
TRBJ1-1 | once | . | TRBV19 | TGTGCCAGTAGTCCTATCGCTACGACCAACACTGAAGCTTTCTTT | CASSPIATTNTEAFF
TRBJ1-2 | . | . | TRBV20-1 | TGCAGTGCTAGAGATTATGATGGCTACACCTTC | CSARDYDGYTF
TRBJ1-6 | . | TRBD1 | TRBV27 | TGTGCCAGCAGGTGGACAGGGGATTCACCCCTCCACTTT | CASRWTGDSPLHF
TRBJ2-7 | few | TRBD1 | TRBV6-2/TRBV6-3 | TGTGCCAGCAGTCTTAACAACAGGGGTAGCCGATCCGAGCAGTACTTC | CASSLNNRGSRSEQYF
TRBJ1-2 | . | . | TRBV7-3 | TGTGCCAGCAGCTTAAGCAGGAACTATGGCTACACCTTC | CASSLSRNYGYTF
TRBJ2-3 | . | TRBD1 | TRBV20-1 | TGCAGTGCGGTGACAGGGGGCACAGATACGCAGTATTTT | CSAVTGGTDTQYF
TRBJ2-3 | . | TRBD2 | TRBV29-1 | TGCAGCGTTGAAGACCTCAGTAGCGGGGGGGCCGATTCGACAGATACGCAGTATTTT | CSVEDLSSGGADSTDTQYF